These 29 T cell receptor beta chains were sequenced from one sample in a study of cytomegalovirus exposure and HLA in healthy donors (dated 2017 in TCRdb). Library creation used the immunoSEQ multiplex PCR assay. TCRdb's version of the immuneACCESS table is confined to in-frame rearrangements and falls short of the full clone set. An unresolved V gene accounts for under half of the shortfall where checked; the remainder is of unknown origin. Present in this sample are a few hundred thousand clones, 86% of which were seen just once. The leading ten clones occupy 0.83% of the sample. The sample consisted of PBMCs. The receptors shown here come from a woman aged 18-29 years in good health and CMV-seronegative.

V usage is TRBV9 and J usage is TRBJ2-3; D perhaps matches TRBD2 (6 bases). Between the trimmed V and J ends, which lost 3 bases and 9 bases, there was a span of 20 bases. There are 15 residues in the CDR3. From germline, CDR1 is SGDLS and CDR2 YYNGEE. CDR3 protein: CASSDGGGVELTQYF. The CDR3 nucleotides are TGTGCCAGCAGCGACGGTGGAGGGGTGGAATTAACGCAGTATTTT.

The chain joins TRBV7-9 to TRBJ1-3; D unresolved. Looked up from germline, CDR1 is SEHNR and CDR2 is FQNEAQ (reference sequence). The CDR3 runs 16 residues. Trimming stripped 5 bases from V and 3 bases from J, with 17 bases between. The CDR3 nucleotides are TGTGCCAGCAGCCCCGTAGGAAGGGAGGTTGGAAACACCATATATTTT. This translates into CASSPVGREVGNTIYF.

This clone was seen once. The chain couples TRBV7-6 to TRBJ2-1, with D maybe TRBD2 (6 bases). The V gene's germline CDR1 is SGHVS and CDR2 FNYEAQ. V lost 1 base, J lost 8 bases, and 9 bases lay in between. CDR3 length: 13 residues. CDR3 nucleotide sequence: TGTGCCAGCAGCTTAGAGCCGGGGGATGAGCAGTTCTTC. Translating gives CASSLEPGDEQFF. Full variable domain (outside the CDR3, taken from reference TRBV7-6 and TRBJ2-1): GAGVSQSPRYKVTKRGQDVALRCDPISGHVSLYWYRQALGQGPEFLTYFNYEAQQDKSGLPNDRFSAERPEGSISTLTIQRTEQRDSAMYRCASSLEPGDEQFFGPGTRLTVL.

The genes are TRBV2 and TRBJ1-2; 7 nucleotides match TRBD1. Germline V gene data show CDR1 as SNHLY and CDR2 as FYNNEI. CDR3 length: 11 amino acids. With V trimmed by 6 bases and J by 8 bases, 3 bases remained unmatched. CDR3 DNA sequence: TGTGCCAGCAGACAGGGGACCGGCTACACCTTC. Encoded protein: CASRQGTGYTF.

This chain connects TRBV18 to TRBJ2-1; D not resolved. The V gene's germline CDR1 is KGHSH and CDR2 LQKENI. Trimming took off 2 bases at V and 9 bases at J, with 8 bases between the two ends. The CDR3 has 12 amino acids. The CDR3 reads CASSPVTGEQFF. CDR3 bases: TGTGCCAGCTCACCAGTTACGGGTGAGCAGTTCTTC.

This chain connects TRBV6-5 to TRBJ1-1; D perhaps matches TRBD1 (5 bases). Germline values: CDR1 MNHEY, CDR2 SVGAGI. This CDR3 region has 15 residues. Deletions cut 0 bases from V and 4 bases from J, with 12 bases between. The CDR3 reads CASSYSNRQRTEAFF. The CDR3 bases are TGTGCCAGCAGTTACTCGAACAGGCAGCGCACTGAAGCTTTCTTT.

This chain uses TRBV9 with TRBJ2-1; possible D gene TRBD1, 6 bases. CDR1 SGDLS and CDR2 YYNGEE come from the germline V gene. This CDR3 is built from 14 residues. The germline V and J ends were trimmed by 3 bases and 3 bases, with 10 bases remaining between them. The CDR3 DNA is TGTGCCAGCAGCGAACGGGACATCTACAATGAGCAGTTCTTC. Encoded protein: CASSERDIYNEQFF.

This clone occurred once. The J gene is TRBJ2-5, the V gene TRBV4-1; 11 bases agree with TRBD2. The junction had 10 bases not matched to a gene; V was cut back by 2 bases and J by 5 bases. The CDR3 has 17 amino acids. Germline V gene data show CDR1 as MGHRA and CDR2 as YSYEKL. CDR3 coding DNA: TGCGCCAGCAGCCAACCCTATAGCGGGGGGGCCATGGAGACCCAGTACTTC. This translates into CASSQPYSGGAMETQYF.

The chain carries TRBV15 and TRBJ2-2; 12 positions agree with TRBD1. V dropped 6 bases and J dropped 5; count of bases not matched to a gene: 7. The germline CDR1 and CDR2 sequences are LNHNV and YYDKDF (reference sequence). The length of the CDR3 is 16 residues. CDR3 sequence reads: CATSSPGQGATGELFF. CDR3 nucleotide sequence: TGTGCCACCAGTTCACCGGGACAGGGGGCGACCGGGGAGCTGTTTTTT.

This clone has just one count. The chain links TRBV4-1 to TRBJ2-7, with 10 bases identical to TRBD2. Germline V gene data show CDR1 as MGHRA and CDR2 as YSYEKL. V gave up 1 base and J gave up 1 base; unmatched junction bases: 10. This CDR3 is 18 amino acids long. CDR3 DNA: TGCGCCAGCAGCCAAGTCTCTAGCGGGAGAGGTAGATCCTACGAGCAGTACTTC. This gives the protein CASSQVSSGRGRSYEQYF.

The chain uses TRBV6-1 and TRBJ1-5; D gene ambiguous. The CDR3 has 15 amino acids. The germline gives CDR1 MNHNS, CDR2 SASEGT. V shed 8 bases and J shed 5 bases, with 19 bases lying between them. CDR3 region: CASVARFGVHQPQHF. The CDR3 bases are TGTGCCAGCGTAGCTCGGTTCGGGGTTCATCAGCCCCAGCATTTT.

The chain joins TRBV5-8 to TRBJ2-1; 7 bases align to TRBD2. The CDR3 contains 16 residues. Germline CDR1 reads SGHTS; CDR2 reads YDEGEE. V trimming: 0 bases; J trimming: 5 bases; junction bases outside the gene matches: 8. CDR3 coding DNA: TGTGCCAGCAGCTTGGGGCGTCTAGCGGTGAACAATGAGCAGTTCTTC. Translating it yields CASSLGRLAVNNEQFF.

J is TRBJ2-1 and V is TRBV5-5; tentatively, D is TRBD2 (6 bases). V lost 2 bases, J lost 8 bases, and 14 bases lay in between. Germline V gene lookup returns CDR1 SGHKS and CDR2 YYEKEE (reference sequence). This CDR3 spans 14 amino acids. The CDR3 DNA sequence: TGTGCCAGCAGCTTATACGGGAGTTGGTATGAGCAGTTCTTC. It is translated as CASSLYGSWYEQFF. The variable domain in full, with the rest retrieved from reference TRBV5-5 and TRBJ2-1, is DAGVTQSPTHLIKTRGQQVTLRCSPISGHKSVSWYQQVLGQGPQFIFQYYEKEERGRGNFPDRFSARQFPNYSSELNVNALLLGDSALYLCASSLYGSWYEQFFGPGTRLTVL.

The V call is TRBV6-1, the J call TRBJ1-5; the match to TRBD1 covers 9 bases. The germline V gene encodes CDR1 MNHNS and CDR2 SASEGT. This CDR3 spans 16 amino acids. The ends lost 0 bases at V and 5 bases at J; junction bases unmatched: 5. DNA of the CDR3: TGTGCCAGCAGTGAAGCGGAGACAGGGGGTTATCAGCCCCAGCATTTT. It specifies CASSEAETGGYQPQHF.

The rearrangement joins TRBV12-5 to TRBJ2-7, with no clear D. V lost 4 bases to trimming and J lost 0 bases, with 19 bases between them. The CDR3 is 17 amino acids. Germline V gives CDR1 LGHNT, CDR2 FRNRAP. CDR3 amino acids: CASGSQPAKQHSYEQYF. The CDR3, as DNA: TGTGCTAGTGGTTCCCAGCCCGCCAAACAGCACTCCTACGAGCAGTACTTC.

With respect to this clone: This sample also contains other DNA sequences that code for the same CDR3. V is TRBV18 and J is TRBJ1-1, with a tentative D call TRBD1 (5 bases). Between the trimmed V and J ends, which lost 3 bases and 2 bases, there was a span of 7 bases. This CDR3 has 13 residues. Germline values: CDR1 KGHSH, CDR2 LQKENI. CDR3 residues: CASSPGGNTEAFF. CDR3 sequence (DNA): TGTGCCAGCTCACCGGGGGGAAACACTGAAGCTTTCTTT.

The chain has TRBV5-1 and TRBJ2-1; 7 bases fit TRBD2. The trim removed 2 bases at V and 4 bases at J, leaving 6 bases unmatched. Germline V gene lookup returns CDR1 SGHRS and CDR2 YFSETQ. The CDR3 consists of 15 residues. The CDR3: CASSFRAGDYNEQFF. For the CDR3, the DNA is TGCGCCAGCAGCTTCCGGGCGGGGGATTACAATGAGCAGTTCTTC.

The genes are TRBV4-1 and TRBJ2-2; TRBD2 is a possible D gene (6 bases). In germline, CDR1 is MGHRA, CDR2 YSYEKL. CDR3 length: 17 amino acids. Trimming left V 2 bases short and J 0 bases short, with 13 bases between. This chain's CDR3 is CASSQPLGGANTGELFF. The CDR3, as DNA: TGCGCCAGCAGCCAACCCCTTGGCGGGGCGAACACCGGGGAGCTGTTTTTT.

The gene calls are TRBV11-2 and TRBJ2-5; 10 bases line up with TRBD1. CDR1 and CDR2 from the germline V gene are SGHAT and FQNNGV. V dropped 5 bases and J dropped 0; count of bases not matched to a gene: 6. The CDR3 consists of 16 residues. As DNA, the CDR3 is TGTGCCAGCAGCCACGGGACAGGGGCCTACCAAGAGACCCAGTACTTC. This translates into CASSHGTGAYQETQYF.

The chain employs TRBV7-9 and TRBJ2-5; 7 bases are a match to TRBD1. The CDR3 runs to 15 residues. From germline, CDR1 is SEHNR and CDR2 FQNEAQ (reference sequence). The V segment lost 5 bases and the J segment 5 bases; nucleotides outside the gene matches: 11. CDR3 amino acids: CASSARDSRTETQYF. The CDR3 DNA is TGTGCCAGCAGCGCCCGGGACAGCCGAACGGAGACCCAGTACTTC.

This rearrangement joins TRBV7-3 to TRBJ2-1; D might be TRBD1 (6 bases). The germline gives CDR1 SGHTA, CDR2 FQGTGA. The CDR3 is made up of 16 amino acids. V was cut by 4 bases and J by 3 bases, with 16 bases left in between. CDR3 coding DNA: TGTGCCAGCAGCTACAAACTGACAGGAGACTACAATGAGCAGTTCTTC. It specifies CASSYKLTGDYNEQFF.

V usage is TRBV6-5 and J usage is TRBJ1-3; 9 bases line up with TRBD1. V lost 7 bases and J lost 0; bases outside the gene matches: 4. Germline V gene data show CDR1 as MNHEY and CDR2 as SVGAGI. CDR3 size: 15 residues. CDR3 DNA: TGTGCCAGCAAGCTGACAGGGGGCTCTGGAAACACCATATATTTT. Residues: CASKLTGGSGNTIYF.

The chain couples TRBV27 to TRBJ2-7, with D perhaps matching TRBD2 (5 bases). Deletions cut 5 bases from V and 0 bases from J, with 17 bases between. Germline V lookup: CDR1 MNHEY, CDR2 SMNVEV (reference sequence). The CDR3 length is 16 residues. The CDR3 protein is CASSPQRIRSSYEQYF. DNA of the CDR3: TGTGCCAGCAGTCCTCAGCGGATCAGGAGCTCCTACGAGCAGTACTTC.

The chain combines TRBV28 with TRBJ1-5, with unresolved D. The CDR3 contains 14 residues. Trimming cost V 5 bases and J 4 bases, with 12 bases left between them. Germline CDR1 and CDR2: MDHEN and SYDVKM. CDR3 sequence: CASSIGRINQPQHF. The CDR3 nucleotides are TGTGCCAGCAGTATTGGGCGAATTAATCAGCCCCAGCATTTT.

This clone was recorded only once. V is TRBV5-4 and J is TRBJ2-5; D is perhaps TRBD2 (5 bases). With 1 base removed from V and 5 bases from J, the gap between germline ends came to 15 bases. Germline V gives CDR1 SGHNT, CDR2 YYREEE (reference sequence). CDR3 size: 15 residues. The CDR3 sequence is CASSLIARGGETQYF. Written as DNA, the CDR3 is TGTGCCAGCAGCTTGATTGCACGGGGTGGGGAGACCCAGTACTTC.

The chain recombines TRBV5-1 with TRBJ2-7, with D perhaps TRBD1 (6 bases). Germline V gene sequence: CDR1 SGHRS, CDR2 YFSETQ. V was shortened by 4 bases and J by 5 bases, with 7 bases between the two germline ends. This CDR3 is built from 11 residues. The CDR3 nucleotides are TGCGCCAGCAGCCCAGGGGACGAGCAGTACTTC. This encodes CASSPGDEQYF.

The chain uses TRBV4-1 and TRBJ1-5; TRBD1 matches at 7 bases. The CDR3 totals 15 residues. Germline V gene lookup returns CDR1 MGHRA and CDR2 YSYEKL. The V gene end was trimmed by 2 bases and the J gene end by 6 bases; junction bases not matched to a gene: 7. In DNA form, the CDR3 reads TGCGCCAGCAGCCAACAGACAGGGCGAGGTCAGCCCCAGCATTTT. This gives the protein CASSQQTGRGQPQHF.

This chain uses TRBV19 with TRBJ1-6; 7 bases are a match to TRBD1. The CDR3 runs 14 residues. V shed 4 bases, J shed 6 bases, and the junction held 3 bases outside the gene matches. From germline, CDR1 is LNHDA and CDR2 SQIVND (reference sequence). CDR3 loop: CASSRQGGNSPLHF. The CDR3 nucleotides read TGTGCCAGTAGTAGACAGGGTGGTAATTCACCCCTCCACTTT.

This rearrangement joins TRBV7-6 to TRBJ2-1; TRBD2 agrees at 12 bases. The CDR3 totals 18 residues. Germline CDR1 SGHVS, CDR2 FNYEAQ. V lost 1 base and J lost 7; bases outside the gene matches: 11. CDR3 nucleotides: TGTGCCAGCAGCTTAGTTTTGGGGGCGACTAGCGGGAGAAATGAGCAGTTCTTC. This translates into CASSLVLGATSGRNEQFF.